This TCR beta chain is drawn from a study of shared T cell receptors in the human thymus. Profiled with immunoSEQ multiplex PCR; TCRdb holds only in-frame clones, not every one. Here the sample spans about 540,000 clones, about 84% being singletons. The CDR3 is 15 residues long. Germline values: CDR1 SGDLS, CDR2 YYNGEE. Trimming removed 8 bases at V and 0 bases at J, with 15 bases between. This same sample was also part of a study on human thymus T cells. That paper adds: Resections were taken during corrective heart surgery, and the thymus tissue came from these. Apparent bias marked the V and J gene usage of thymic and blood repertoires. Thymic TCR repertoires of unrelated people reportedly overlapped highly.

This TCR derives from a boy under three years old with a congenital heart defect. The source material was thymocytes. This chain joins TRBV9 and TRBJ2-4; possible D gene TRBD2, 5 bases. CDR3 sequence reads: CASRASGRAKNIQYF. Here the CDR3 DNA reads TGTGCCAGTAGGGCGAGCGGTCGAGCCAAAAACATTCAGTACTTC.